The next 32 T cell receptor beta chains were all read from a single sample in a study of Ad26.COV2.S vaccination and SARS-CoV-2 variants. The protocol was immunoSEQ multiplex PCR, while the TCRdb copy is restricted to in-frame clones and leaves out a portion. Of under 550,000 clones listed, approximately 88% are singletons. The treatment was: around 19 received Ad26.COV2.S at low or high dose, single or two shots; about 5 received placebo; per-sample allocation not given. Material that was analyzed had been drawn on day 63 after the first vaccine or placebo injection. Sequencing was performed on peripheral blood, taken in a trial of Ad26.COV2.S vaccine versus placebo. The receptors here all came from a person aged 18 to 59 who received the Ad26.COV2.S COVID-19 vaccine or a placebo.

The chain has TRBV4-1 and TRBJ1-5; 8 bases align to TRBD1. Germline V gives CDR1 MGHRA, CDR2 YSYEKL. Trimming removed 1 base from V and 0 bases from J; junction bases left unmatched: 2. The CDR3 consists of 16 residues. The CDR3 sequence: CASSQGQGYSNQPQHF. CDR3 nucleotide sequence: TGCGCCAGCAGCCAAGGACAGGGGTATAGCAATCAGCCCCAGCATTTT.

The chain combines TRBV6-6 with TRBJ1-6, with 7 bases that match TRBD1. CDR3 length: 14 residues. The ends lost 2 bases at V and 5 bases at J; junction bases unmatched: 0. CDR1 is MNHNY, CDR2 SVGAGI, per germline (reference sequence). The CDR3 DNA is TGTGCCAGCAGTTACGGACAGGATAATTCACCCCTCCACTTT. This codes for CASSYGQDNSPLHF.

The chain has TRBV29-1 and TRBJ2-3; D possibly corresponds to TRBD1 (6 bases). Trimming shortened V by 8 bases and J by 5 bases, and 11 bases separated the two germline ends. This CDR3 spans 11 amino acids. Per germline, CDR1 SQVTM and CDR2 ANQGSEA. The CDR3: CSSPRGDTQYF. The CDR3 DNA reads as TGCAGCAGCCCCAGGGGAGATACGCAGTATTTT.

The V and J genes are TRBV6-4 and TRBJ1-2, with D hard to call. Germline V lookup: CDR1 MRHNA, CDR2 SNTAGT. V dropped 0 bases and J dropped 8 bases, with 7 bases sitting between them. The CDR3 is 12 residues long. For the CDR3, the DNA is TGTGCCAGCAGTGACTCCGGAGGGGGCTACACCTTC. This encodes CASSDSGGGYTF.

This sequence joins TRBV27 and TRBJ2-2; D is undetermined. This CDR3 has 14 residues. V was pared by 5 bases and J by 3 bases, with 10 bases between. Germline loops: CDR1 MNHEY, CDR2 SMNVEV (reference sequence). In DNA, the CDR3 is TGTGCCAGCAGTGCCGGGCCTTACACCGGGGAGCTGTTTTTT. Translated: CASSAGPYTGELFF.

V and J are TRBV7-2 and TRBJ2-5; D not certain. CDR1 is SGHTA and CDR2 is FQGNSA in the germline V gene. Trimming took 1 base from V and 4 from J, leaving 10 bases between them. The CDR3 length is 14 residues. Here the CDR3 reads CASSLGGQLETQYF. Here the CDR3 DNA reads TGTGCCAGCAGCTTAGGAGGTCAACTAGAGACCCAGTACTTC.

The DNA of the CDR3 is TGTGCCAGCAGCCATGGAACCGGGACCACCTCTGGGGCCAACGTCCTGACTTTC. This sequence encodes CASSHGTGTTSGANVLTF. The chain joins TRBV5-4 to TRBJ2-6; D may be TRBD1 or TRBD2 (5 bases each). Germline-derived CDR1 and CDR2 are SGHNT and YYREEE (reference sequence). This CDR3 is 18 amino acids long. Deletions cut 4 bases from V and 0 bases from J, with 17 bases between.

The chain joins TRBV4-1 to TRBJ1-6; TRBD1 matches 9 bases. Unmatched junction bases numbered 6, after V lost 4 bases and J lost 8 bases. CDR3 length: 15 residues. CDR1 is MGHRA and CDR2 is YSYEKL in the germline V gene. CDR3: CASSRGQGPHSPLHF. Written as DNA, the CDR3 is TGCGCCAGCAGCCGAGGACAGGGGCCGCATTCACCCCTCCACTTT.

A word on this clone: Other DNA variants within this sample encode the same CDR3. This chain uses TRBV2 with TRBJ2-7; D gene unclear. The CDR3 loop spans 12 amino acids. V dropped 6 bases and J dropped 0 bases, with 6 bases sitting between them. CDR1 and CDR2 from the germline V gene are SNHLY and FYNNEI. This CDR3 reads CASRGFSYEQYF. DNA of the CDR3: TGTGCCAGCAGGGGATTCTCCTACGAGCAGTACTTC.

This clone was observed once. J is TRBJ1-4 and V is TRBV9, with 9 positions matching TRBD1. Germline CDR1 reads SGDLS; CDR2 reads YYNGEE. V dropped 4 bases and J dropped 8; count of bases not matched to a gene: 9. The CDR3 runs 15 residues. This chain's CDR3 is CASSPPGTGREKLFF. The CDR3 nucleotides are TGTGCCAGCAGCCCCCCCGGGACAGGGCGGGAAAAACTGTTTTTT.

The count of this clone is one. The chain is built from TRBV2 and TRBJ2-3, with 11 bases that match TRBD2. J was trimmed by 4 bases and V by 0 bases; bases with no gene match: 3. Per germline, CDR1 SNHLY and CDR2 FYNNEI. The CDR3 length is 16 residues. CDR3 DNA sequence: TGTGCCAGCAGTGAAGCGCTTAGCGGGGGGGCAGATACGCAGTATTTT. Amino acids: CASSEALSGGADTQYF.

V usage is TRBV4-3 and J usage is TRBJ1-4; 10 bases map to TRBD1. Unmatched junction bases numbered 5, after V lost 3 bases and J lost 4 bases. CDR1 and CDR2 from the germline V gene are LGHNA and YSLEER. The CDR3 contains 16 residues. DNA for the CDR3: TGCGCCAGCAGCCAGGGGACAGGGGTGCTTAATGAAAAACTGTTTTTT. The encoded protein is CASSQGTGVLNEKLFF.

This sequence joins TRBV4-3 and TRBJ2-7, with 11 positions matching TRBD1. The CDR3 consists of 15 residues. Germline CDR1 reads LGHNA; CDR2 reads YSLEER. J lost 7 bases, V lost 4 bases, and 9 bases had no gene match. This chain's CDR3 is CASSPAPGQGGEQYF. CDR3 nucleotide sequence: TGCGCCAGCAGCCCCGCGCCGGGACAGGGGGGTGAGCAGTACTTC.

V gene TRBV5-1 combines with J gene TRBJ1-1, with a possible D match to TRBD1 (6 bases). CDR1 is SGHRS, CDR2 YFSETQ, per germline. This CDR3 region has 13 residues. Trimming removed 4 bases at V and 6 bases at J, with 13 bases between. CDR3 DNA: TGCGCCAGCAGCCGAGATAACAGGGCTGAAGCTTTCTTT. Translating gives CASSRDNRAEAFF. Full variable domain (outside the CDR3, taken from reference TRBV5-1 and TRBJ1-1): KAGVTQTPRYLIKTRGQQVTLSCSPISGHRSVSWYQQTPGQGLQFLFEYFSETQRNKGNFPGRFSGRQFSNSRSEMNVSTLELGDSALYLCASSRDNRAEAFFGQGTRLTVV.

This clone was seen only once. The CDR3 sequence: CASSQDRGSGGYGYTF. CDR3 nucleotides: TGCGCCAGCAGCCAAGATAGAGGCAGTGGGGGCTATGGCTACACCTTC. V is TRBV4-3 and J is TRBJ1-2, with D possibly being TRBD1 (5 bases). Trimming took off 0 bases at V and 4 bases at J, with 15 bases between the two ends. The CDR3 spans 16 residues. The germline V gene encodes CDR1 LGHNA and CDR2 YSLEER.

The chain combines TRBV27 with TRBJ2-7; TRBD2 agrees at 8 bases. With V trimmed by 6 bases and J by 7 bases, 8 bases remained unmatched. The germline CDR1 and CDR2 sequences are MNHEY and SMNVEV (reference sequence). There are 13 residues in the CDR3. CDR3 nucleotide sequence: TGTGCCAGCAGCCCGGGGGGGGGTCGGGAGCAGTACTTC. Amino acid sequence: CASSPGGGREQYF.

For the CDR3, the DNA is TGCAGCGTTGATATTAGCGGGGGTCAAGAGACCCAGTACTTC. Its protein is CSVDISGGQETQYF. This chain joins TRBV29-1 and TRBJ2-5; TRBD2 matches at 9 bases. This CDR3 spans 14 amino acids. Trimming took 3 bases from V and 2 from J; bases not matched to a gene: 4. Germline CDR1 SQVTM, CDR2 ANQGSEA.

The chain combines TRBV10-2 with TRBJ1-1; TRBD1 aligns across 10 bases. There are 17 residues in the CDR3. V dropped 7 bases and J dropped 0; count of bases not matched to a gene: 11. Germline values: CDR1 WSHSY, CDR2 SAAADI. CDR3 nucleotide sequence: TGCGCCAGCAAGTTGGGACAGGGGAGTGTGGTGAACACTGAAGCTTTCTTT. It encodes CASKLGQGSVVNTEAFF.

This clone has just one count. The rearrangement uses TRBV13 and TRBJ1-1; D is unresolved. V lost 0 bases, J lost 6 bases, and 11 bases lay in between. Germline V gives CDR1 PRHDT, CDR2 FYEKMQ (reference sequence). CDR3 length equals 14 residues. The CDR3 nucleotides are TGTGCCAGCAGCTTAGGCCACCGGCGACCTGAAGCTTTCTTT. The encoded protein is CASSLGHRRPEAFF.

This chain connects TRBV18 to TRBJ2-1, with 7 bases matching TRBD2. This CDR3 has 13 amino acids. V lost 4 bases, J lost 7 bases, and 4 bases stayed unmatched. Per germline, CDR1 KGHSH and CDR2 LQKENI. CDR3 sequence: CASSRMGGNEQFF. Here the CDR3 DNA reads TGTGCCAGCTCACGAATGGGAGGGAATGAGCAGTTCTTC.

Only a few counts were recorded for this clone. The rearrangement links TRBV6-5 to TRBJ2-7; the D is unclear. V was pared by 4 bases and J by 6 bases, with 13 bases between. The CDR3 runs to 13 residues. Per germline, CDR1 MNHEY and CDR2 SVGAGI. CDR3 residues: CASSWRTDGEQYF. Here the CDR3 DNA reads TGTGCCAGCAGTTGGCGGACGGACGGCGAGCAGTACTTC.

The chain combines TRBV5-8 with TRBJ2-3, with a tentative D call TRBD2 (5 bases). V was cut by 0 bases and J by 6 bases, with 14 bases left in between. Germline V lookup: CDR1 SGHTS, CDR2 YDEGEE. The CDR3 totals 15 residues. Here the CDR3 reads CASSLGSEGRDTQYF. For the CDR3, the DNA is TGTGCCAGCAGCTTGGGCAGCGAGGGTCGGGATACGCAGTATTTT.

J is TRBJ2-7 and V is TRBV5-1; 7 positions agree with TRBD1. CDR1 SGHRS and CDR2 YFSETQ come from the germline V gene. The CDR3 loop spans 13 amino acids. V shed 4 bases, J shed 2 bases, and the junction held 3 bases outside the gene matches. Here the CDR3 reads CASSATGAYEQYF. CDR3 DNA: TGCGCCAGCAGCGCCACAGGGGCCTACGAGCAGTACTTC. Based on the CDR3 plus reference TRBV5-1 and TRBJ2-7, the full variable domain is KAGVTQTPRYLIKTRGQQVTLSCSPISGHRSVSWYQQTPGQGLQFLFEYFSETQRNKGNFPGRFSGRQFSNSRSEMNVSTLELGDSALYLCASSATGAYEQYFGPGTRLTVT.

This clone occurred once. The rearrangement uses TRBV5-4 and TRBJ2-6, with TRBD2 as a possible D gene (5 bases). V lost 6 bases and J 2 bases, leaving 15 bases between the germline ends. Germline CDR1 and CDR2: SGHNT and YYREEE (reference sequence). The CDR3 loop spans 16 amino acids. The CDR3 region is CASILGGQPGANVLTF. DNA for the CDR3: TGTGCCAGCATACTGGGCGGGCAGCCTGGGGCCAACGTCCTGACTTTC.

The chain couples TRBV4-2 to TRBJ2-1; D unclear. This CDR3 is built from 16 residues. Germline V gene sequence: CDR1 LGHNA, CDR2 YNFKEQ. Deletions cut 4 bases from V and 6 bases from J, with 19 bases between. Written as DNA, the CDR3 is TGTGCCAGCAGCCGGCCGGCCGGAATGATGGGCAATGAGCAGTTCTTC. Its protein product is CASSRPAGMMGNEQFF.

The genes are TRBV27 and TRBJ1-5; D is undetermined. Germline V gene sequence: CDR1 MNHEY, CDR2 SMNVEV (reference sequence). The ends were cut back, 0 bases at V and 0 bases at J, with 3 bases in the middle. The CDR3 has 14 amino acids. In DNA form, the CDR3 reads TGTGCCAGCAGTTTATCTTATAGCAATCAGCCCCAGCATTTT. This gives the protein CASSLSYSNQPQHF.

With respect to this clone: Other nucleotide sequences from this sample produce the same CDR3. The J gene is TRBJ2-3, the V gene TRBV5-1; D is possibly TRBD1 (5 bases). Trimming removed 0 bases from V and 1 base from J, with 9 bases in between. CDR3 length: 15 amino acids. Looked up from germline, CDR1 is SGHRS and CDR2 is YFSETQ. CDR3 loop: CASSLGGAGTDTQYF. The CDR3 DNA reads as TGCGCCAGCAGCTTGGGTGGGGCTGGCACAGATACGCAGTATTTT. The complete variable domain, with remaining parts taken from reference TRBV5-1 and TRBJ2-3, reads KAGVTQTPRYLIKTRGQQVTLSCSPISGHRSVSWYQQTPGQGLQFLFEYFSETQRNKGNFPGRFSGRQFSNSRSEMNVSTLELGDSALYLCASSLGGAGTDTQYFGPGTRLTVL.

The chain employs TRBV19 and TRBJ1-5; 11 nucleotides align to TRBD1. CDR3 length: 16 amino acids. CDR1 and CDR2 (germline): LNHDA, SQIVND (reference sequence). With V trimmed by 11 bases and J by 0 bases, 9 bases remained unmatched. The CDR3 DNA reads as TGTGCCTGCCGGGACAGGGGGGGCTCTAGCAATCAGCCCCAGCATTTT. This gives the protein CACRDRGGSSNQPQHF.

CDR3 in DNA: TGTGCCAGTAGGCCCACCCGGGGCAATATGCGTGATTCACCCCTCCACTTT. This sequence encodes CASRPTRGNMRDSPLHF. The chain joins TRBV19 to TRBJ1-6; TRBD1 might be the D (5 bases). The length of the CDR3 is 17 residues. Germline-derived CDR1 and CDR2 are LNHDA and SQIVND (reference sequence). V was cut by 6 bases and J by 8 bases, with 23 bases left in between.

The V call is TRBV13, the J call TRBJ2-5; TRBD2 is a possible D gene (7 bases). The CDR3 is 15 residues long. The ends were cut back, 4 bases at V and 5 bases at J, with 17 bases in the middle. Germline V gene lookup returns CDR1 PRHDT and CDR2 FYEKMQ (reference sequence). CDR3 bases: TGTGCCAGCAGCTCACTTGGGGGGGCGTACGAGACCCAGTACTTC. It specifies CASSSLGGAYETQYF.

The genes are TRBV30 and TRBJ2-3; D might be TRBD1 (6 bases). CDR3 length: 14 residues. V shed 5 bases and J shed 1 base, with 13 bases lying between them. Germline CDR1 is GTSNPN and CDR2 is SVGIG (reference sequence). The CDR3 spells CAWALDSRTDTQYF. The CDR3, as DNA: TGTGCCTGGGCCCTGGACAGTCGCACAGATACGCAGTATTTT.

The sample holds a few counts of this clone. The rearrangement joins TRBV5-1 to TRBJ2-7; no clear D. The CDR3 runs to 13 residues. The ends were cut back, 4 bases at V and 6 bases at J, with 14 bases in the middle. The germline gives CDR1 SGHRS, CDR2 YFSETQ. For the CDR3, the DNA is TGCGCCAGCAGCCGCGGAGAATCTGTCGAGCAGTACTTC. Encoded protein: CASSRGESVEQYF.